This T cell receptor (beta chain) appears in the sequencing data of a study of monozygotic twins with inflammatory bowel disease. Remarks on this clonotype: Its antigen is not identified.

Study findings and constraints: Concordance status among twins (concordant versus discordant) showed no link to repertoire similarity, possibly from limited power.

The UMIs carried a 6-nucleotide sample barcode, and they were added by template switching. Both the TCRalpha cDNA and the TCRbeta cDNA were taken through two nested PCRs, lasting about 15 and 9 cycles. TCRdb processed the 5' RACE reads again and assigns one entry to each CDR3 protein, with no DNA. This sample's table reports 350,000 to 400,000 distinct CDR3 sequences. Germline lookup yields CDR1 SGHRS and CDR2 YFSETQ. This CDR3 comprises 15 residues. The receptor was derived from a human donor with ulcerative colitis or Crohn's disease, or a healthy co-twin of an affected twin (not recorded which). This sequence joins TRBV5-1 and TRBJ1-6; the D call of TRBD1 rests on TCRdb alone, since no DNA is present to check it. The sequenced sample consisted of blood. This CDR3 reads CASTQFETGYSPLHF.